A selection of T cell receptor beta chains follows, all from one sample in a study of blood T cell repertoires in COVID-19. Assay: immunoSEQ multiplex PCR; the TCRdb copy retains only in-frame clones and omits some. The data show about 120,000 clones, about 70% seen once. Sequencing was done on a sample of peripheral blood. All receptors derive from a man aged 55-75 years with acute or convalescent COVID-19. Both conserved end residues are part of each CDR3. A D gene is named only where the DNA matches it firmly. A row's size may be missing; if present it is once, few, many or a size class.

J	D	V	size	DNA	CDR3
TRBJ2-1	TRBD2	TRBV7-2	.	TGTGCCAGCAGATATGGACTAGCGGGCCACAATGAGCAGTTCTTC	CASRYGLAGHNEQFF
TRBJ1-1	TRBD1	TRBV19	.	TGTGCCAGTAGCCCAACAGGGGTTGTCGCTGAAGCTTTCTTT	CASSPTGVVAEAFF
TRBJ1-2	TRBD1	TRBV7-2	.	TGTGCCAGCAGCCACCGGGACAGGGCCCTTGGCTACACCTTC	CASSHRDRALGYTF
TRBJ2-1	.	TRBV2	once	TGTGCCAGCACTAATCGGGGTACAATGAAGCAGTTCTTC	CASTNRGTMKQFF
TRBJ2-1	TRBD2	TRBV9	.	TGTGCCAGCAGCGGGACTAGCGGGAAGGAAAACTTCGGTGAGCAGTTCTTC	CASSGTSGKENFGEQFF
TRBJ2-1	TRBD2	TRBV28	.	TGTGCCAGCAAACGGGCTAGCGGGGGGTACAATGAGCAGTTCTTC	CASKRASGGYNEQFF
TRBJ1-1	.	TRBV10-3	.	TGTGCCATTCAGGATTACACAGGGAACACTGAAGCTTTCTTT	CAIQDYTGNTEAFF
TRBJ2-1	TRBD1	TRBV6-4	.	TGTGCCAGCAGTGACGGGACAGGGGCCTACAATGAGCAGTTCTTC	CASSDGTGAYNEQFF
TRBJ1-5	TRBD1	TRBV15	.	TGTGCCACCAGCAGAGGAGGGACAGGGGTTCAGCCCCAGCATTTT	CATSRGGTGVQPQHF
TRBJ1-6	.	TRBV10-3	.	TGTGCCATCAGTGAGTCTAGTTTGGCAGGAGGTTCACCCCTCCACTTT	CAISESSLAGGSPLHF
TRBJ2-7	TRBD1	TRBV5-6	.	TGTGCCAGCAGCTTGGTCGGTAGGGGGCGGGACGAGCAGTACTTC	CASSLVGRGRDEQYF
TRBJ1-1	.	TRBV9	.	TGTGCCAGCAGCGTAACCCAGGGGACCGACACTGAAGCTTTCTTT	CASSVTQGTDTEAFF
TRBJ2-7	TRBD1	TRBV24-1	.	TGTGCCACGGGGACAGGGGGTCTCTACGAGCAGTACTTC	CATGTGGLYEQYF
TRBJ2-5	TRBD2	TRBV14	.	TGTGCCAGCAGCCATCTCCGGGCTAGCGGGAGAGGAGGTCAAGAGACCCAGTACTTC	CASSHLRASGRGGQETQYF
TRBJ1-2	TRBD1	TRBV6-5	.	TGTGCCAGCAGCCTGGCAGGGACAGGGGACTATGGCTACACCTTC	CASSLAGTGDYGYTF
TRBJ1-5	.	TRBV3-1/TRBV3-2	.	TGTGCCAGCAGCCAAGGTTTACAGAAAAGTCAGCCCCAGCATTTT	CASSQGLQKSQPQHF